These 22 T cell receptor beta chains were sequenced from one sample in a study of CD8 T cells in Susac syndrome. Reverse transcription of about 0.5 to 1 ug RNA used random hexamers. TCRdb reprocessed the immunoSEQ multiplex PCR reads via MiXCR and lists one record per CDR3 protein. The table lists 100,000 to 150,000 distinct CDR3 sequences, over 90% of them singletons. The sample consisted of CD8+ T cells from PBMCs. These receptors all come from a human donor with multiple sclerosis.

The rearrangement links TRBV19 to TRBJ2-5, with D uncertain. The CDR3 is made up of 15 amino acids. Germline CDR1 reads LNHDA; CDR2 reads SQIVND (reference sequence). V was cut by 9 bases and J by 0 bases, with 17 bases left in between. The CDR3 here is CASNVGWGYQETQYF. The DNA of the CDR3 is TGTGCCAGCAACGTTGGTTGGGGATACCAAGAGACCCAGTACTTC.

This clonotype occurred once. CDR3 protein: CASSEALGSNQPQHF. CDR3 nucleotides: TGTGCCAGCAGTGAAGCATTGGGGAGCAATCAGCCCCAGCATTTT. V is TRBV2 and J is TRBJ1-5; D remains unclear. Trimming shortened V by 0 bases and J by 1 base, and 7 bases separated the two germline ends. In germline, CDR1 is SNHLY, CDR2 FYNNEI. This CDR3 region has 15 residues.

The chain joins TRBV18 to TRBJ1-2; tentative D call: TRBD1 (5 bases). Deletions cut 3 bases from V and 6 bases from J, with 14 bases between. This CDR3 is built from 14 residues. The germline gives CDR1 KGHSH, CDR2 LQKENI. The CDR3 nucleotides read TGTGCCAGCTCACCGGGACGCTTACGGCATGGCTACACCTTC. Amino acids: CASSPGRLRHGYTF. The full variable domain, with the rest looked up from reference TRBV18 and TRBJ1-2, is NAGVMQNPRHLVRRRGQEARLRCSPMKGHSHVYWYRQLPEEGLKFMVYLQKENIIDESGMPKERFSAEFPKEGPSILRIQQVVRGDSAAYFCASSPGRLRHGYTFGSGTRLTVV.

The V gene is TRBV10-2, the J gene TRBJ2-3; D not certain. This CDR3 is built from 15 residues. Trimming shortened V by 0 bases and J by 1 base, and 8 bases separated the two germline ends. From germline, CDR1 is WSHSY and CDR2 SAAADI. In DNA, the CDR3 is TGCGCCAGCAGTGAGTCGAACGGCGGCACAGATACGCAGTATTTT. Its protein is CASSESNGGTDTQYF.

This clonotype came up once. The chain combines TRBV7-9 with TRBJ1-1; weak D call: TRBD1 (5 bases). The CDR3 spans 18 residues. The V end was cut by 5 bases, the J end by 2 bases, with 24 bases between. Germline CDR1 reads SEHNR; CDR2 reads FQNEAQ (reference sequence). CDR3 coding DNA: TGTGCCAGCAGCCAGCGACCCGGACACCGATTGATCAACACTGAAGCTTTCTTT. It yields the protein CASSQRPGHRLINTEAFF.

This chain uses TRBV27 with TRBJ1-6, with 7 positions matching TRBD1. The length of the CDR3 is 17 residues. The V gene's germline CDR1 is MNHEY and CDR2 SMNVEV (reference sequence). Trimming at V came to 4 bases and at J to 7 bases, leaving 13 bases not matched to a gene. CDR3 DNA sequence: TGTGCCAGCAGTTGGGACAGCGCTCCCACCGAAAATTCACCCCTCCACTTT. Its protein is CASSWDSAPTENSPLHF.

V gene TRBV27 combines with J gene TRBJ2-7; tentative D call: TRBD1 (6 bases). Germline V gives CDR1 MNHEY, CDR2 SMNVEV (reference sequence). The CDR3 has 14 amino acids. V lost 7 bases and J 6 bases, leaving 19 bases between the germline ends. The CDR3 is CASTEGGFGREQYF. The CDR3 coding sequence is TGTGCCAGCACCGAAGGGGGATTTGGACGCGAGCAGTACTTC.

The chain couples TRBV5-1 to TRBJ1-5; D perhaps matches TRBD1 (6 bases). Trimming removed 3 bases from V and 3 bases from J, with 13 bases in between. This CDR3 is 15 amino acids long. The germline V gene has CDR1 SGHRS and CDR2 YFSETQ. The CDR3 spells CASSWSGAYNQPQHF. Written as DNA, the CDR3 is TGCGCCAGCAGCTGGTCAGGGGCTTACAATCAGCCCCAGCATTTT.

The genes are TRBV6-5 and TRBJ1-5; weak D call: TRBD1 (6 bases). CDR1 MNHEY and CDR2 SVGAGI come from the germline V gene. This CDR3 is 13 amino acids long. Trimming cost V 4 bases and J 4 bases, with 8 bases left between them. The CDR3 DNA sequence: TGTGCCAGCAGTTGGACAGAGAATCAGCCCCAGCATTTT. Translating gives CASSWTENQPQHF.

The chain links TRBV7-6 to TRBJ2-5; D might be TRBD1 or TRBD2, each matching 5 bases. Deletions cut 3 bases from V and 9 bases from J, with 17 bases between. Germline CDR1 and CDR2: SGHVS and FNYEAQ. The CDR3 covers 14 residues. CDR3 protein: CASSLYGDPRAQYF. CDR3 DNA sequence: TGTGCCAGCAGCTTGTATGGGGACCCCAGGGCCCAGTACTTC.

The chain employs TRBV3-1 and TRBJ2-7; D perhaps matches TRBD2 (6 bases). CDR1 is LGHDT, CDR2 YNNKEL, per germline (reference sequence). CDR3 size: 14 residues. V was clipped by 4 bases and J by 0 bases, with 10 bases between them. Here the CDR3 DNA reads TGTGCCAGCAGCCCCCCCGGGAGCTCCTACGAGCAGTACTTC. This codes for CASSPPGSSYEQYF.

The chain uses TRBV19 and TRBJ2-1, with 7 positions matching TRBD1. The germline gives CDR1 LNHDA, CDR2 SQIVND (reference sequence). This CDR3 region has 14 residues. The trim removed 5 bases at V and 6 bases at J, leaving 7 bases unmatched. The CDR3: CASSPGQTLNEQFF. The CDR3 DNA follows: TGTGCCAGTAGTCCGGGACAGACCCTCAATGAGCAGTTCTTC.

The CDR3 nucleotides read TGTGCCAGTAGTACCGGGGAGGGGTCTGGGGCCAACGTCCTGACTTTC. Translating it yields CASSTGEGSGANVLTF. This sequence joins TRBV19 and TRBJ2-6; 7 nucleotides line up with TRBD2. This CDR3 comprises 16 residues. V lost 4 bases and J lost 1; bases outside the gene matches: 4. Per the germline V gene, CDR1 is LNHDA and CDR2 is SQIVND (reference sequence).

The chain couples TRBV3-1 to TRBJ2-7, with D perhaps TRBD1 (5 bases). V was trimmed by 1 base and J by 2 bases, leaving 15 bases between them. CDR3 length: 16 amino acids. Per germline, CDR1 LGHDT and CDR2 YNNKEL (reference sequence). The CDR3 DNA reads as TGTGCCAGCAGCCAAGGAGTTGGGGCCGAACCCTACGAGCAGTACTTC. Residues: CASSQGVGAEPYEQYF.

This sequence joins TRBV27 and TRBJ1-1; perhaps TRBD1 as D (5 bases). Trimming removed 2 bases from V and 4 bases from J, with 11 bases in between. Per germline, CDR1 MNHEY and CDR2 SMNVEV (reference sequence). The CDR3 is 14 residues long. The CDR3 nucleotides read TGTGCCAGCAGTTTACAGGGTGGGGGCACTGAAGCTTTCTTT. Translating it yields CASSLQGGGTEAFF.

The V call is TRBV3-1, the J call TRBJ2-4; 8 bases are shared with TRBD1. Germline CDR1 and CDR2: LGHDT and YNNKEL (reference sequence). The CDR3 consists of 15 residues. V shed 0 bases and J 7 bases; nucleotides not matched to a gene: 5. Here the CDR3 DNA reads TGTGCCAGCAGCCAAGACACAGGGGGACGGAACATTCAGTACTTC. Encoded protein: CASSQDTGGRNIQYF.

V is TRBV28 and J is TRBJ2-7; D might be TRBD2 (5 bases). Germline-derived CDR1 and CDR2 are MDHEN and SYDVKM. This CDR3 contains 16 residues. V was cut by 3 bases and J by 3 bases, with 18 bases left in between. CDR3 amino acids: CASSFHWAYRGYEQYF. The CDR3 DNA follows: TGTGCCAGCAGTTTTCATTGGGCCTACCGGGGCTACGAGCAGTACTTC.

The chain combines TRBV18 with TRBJ1-2; 10 positions match TRBD1. This CDR3 has 17 residues. Looked up from germline, CDR1 is KGHSH and CDR2 is LQKENI. The V and J ends lost 5 bases and 3 bases, in that order; junction bases with no gene match: 12. The CDR3: CASSSDRTGGVDYGYTF. Written as DNA, the CDR3 is TGTGCCAGCTCATCAGATCGGACAGGGGGAGTCGACTATGGCTACACCTTC.

This clonotype was recorded once. The chain combines TRBV29-1 with TRBJ1-1; maybe TRBD1 (5 bases). Trimming cost V 0 bases and J 6 bases, with 17 bases left between them. The CDR3 loop spans 15 amino acids. Germline-derived CDR1 and CDR2 are SQVTM and ANQGSEA. Here the CDR3 reads CSVEDLWARDSEAFF. The CDR3, as DNA: TGCAGCGTTGAAGATCTATGGGCCAGGGACTCTGAAGCTTTCTTT.

This clonotype appeared once. DNA of the CDR3: TGTGCCAGCAGTTCACAGAGGAACACTGAAGCTTTCTTT. Residues: CASSSQRNTEAFF. The V call is TRBV28, the J call TRBJ1-1, with no clear D. Germline loops: CDR1 MDHEN, CDR2 SYDVKM. The CDR3 consists of 13 residues. V was cut by 4 bases and J by 1 base, with 7 bases left in between.

CDR3 protein: CASSFKAWSRNTGELFF. DNA for the CDR3: TGTGCCAGCAGCTTCAAGGCCTGGTCGAGGAACACCGGGGAGCTGTTTTTT. The chain combines TRBV11-2 with TRBJ2-2; D unclear. Germline values: CDR1 SGHAT, CDR2 FQNNGV. CDR3 length: 17 residues. The germline V and J ends were trimmed by 3 bases and 1 base, with 15 bases remaining between them.

The CDR3 is CATSENRPTNEKLFF. Here the CDR3 DNA reads TGTGCCACCAGCGAAAACAGGCCAACTAATGAAAAACTGTTTTTT. This chain connects TRBV15 to TRBJ1-4; the D gene is possibly TRBD1 (5 bases). Trimming took off 5 bases at V and 0 bases at J, with 10 bases between the two ends. The CDR3 runs to 15 residues. Per germline, CDR1 LNHNV and CDR2 YYDKDF (reference sequence).